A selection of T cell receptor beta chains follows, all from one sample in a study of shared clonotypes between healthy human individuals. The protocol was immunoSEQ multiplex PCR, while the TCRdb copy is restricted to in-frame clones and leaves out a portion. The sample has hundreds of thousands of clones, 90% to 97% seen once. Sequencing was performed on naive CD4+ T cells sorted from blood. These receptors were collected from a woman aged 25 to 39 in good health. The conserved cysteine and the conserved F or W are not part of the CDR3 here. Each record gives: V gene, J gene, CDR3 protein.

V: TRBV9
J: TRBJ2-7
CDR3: ASSGGQGPYEQY

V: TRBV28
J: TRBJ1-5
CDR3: ASRRTGNQPQH

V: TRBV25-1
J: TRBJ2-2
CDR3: ASSVATAPGELF

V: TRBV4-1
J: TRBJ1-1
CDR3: ASSQVGTGADTEAF

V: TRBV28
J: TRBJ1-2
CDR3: ASSLSSTGGWGYT

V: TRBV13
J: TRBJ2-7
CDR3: ASSRDGPYEQY

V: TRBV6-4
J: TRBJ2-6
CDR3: ASSERVGANVLT

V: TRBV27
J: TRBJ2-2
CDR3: ASIFRGSRTGELF

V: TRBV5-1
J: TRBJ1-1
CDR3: ASSLGNVNTEAF

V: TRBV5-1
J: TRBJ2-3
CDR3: ASSFRGQGATDTQY

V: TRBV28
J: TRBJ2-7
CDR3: ASSSPGLGSYEQY

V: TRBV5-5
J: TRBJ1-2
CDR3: ASSSTRNYGYT

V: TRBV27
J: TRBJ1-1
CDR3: ASSLHRAPEAF

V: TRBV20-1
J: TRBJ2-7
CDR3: SASFLWGQY

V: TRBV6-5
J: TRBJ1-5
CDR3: ASSIIVTTYQPQH

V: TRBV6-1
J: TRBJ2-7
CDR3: AGMAGTGSYEQY

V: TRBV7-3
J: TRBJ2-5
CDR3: ASSEGLVLETQY

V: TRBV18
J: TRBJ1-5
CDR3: ASSPLGDMANQPQH

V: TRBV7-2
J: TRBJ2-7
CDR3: ASSLAGIPYEQY

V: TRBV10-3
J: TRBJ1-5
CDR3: AISAESNQPQH

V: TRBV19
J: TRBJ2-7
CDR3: ATSVVRSDEQY

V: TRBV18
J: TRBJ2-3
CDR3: ASSPTSTDTQY

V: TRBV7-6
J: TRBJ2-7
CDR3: ASSLALAGGPLRSSYEQY

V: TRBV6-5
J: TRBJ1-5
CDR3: ASSQGSNQPQH

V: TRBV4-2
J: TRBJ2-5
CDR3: ASSQEAAGVRETQY

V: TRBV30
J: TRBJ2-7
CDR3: AWSVRSSGDPYEQY

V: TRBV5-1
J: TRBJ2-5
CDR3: ASSGPGGQETQY

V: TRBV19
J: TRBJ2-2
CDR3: ASSIPWRANTGELF

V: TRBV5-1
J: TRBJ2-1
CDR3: ASSLRGTGYDEQF

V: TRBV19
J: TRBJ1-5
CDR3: ASRTGKNQPQH

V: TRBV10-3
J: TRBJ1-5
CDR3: AIRRDYNQPQH

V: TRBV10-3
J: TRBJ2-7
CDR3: AIRPGLAGINEQY

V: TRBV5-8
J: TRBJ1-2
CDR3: ASSLFGTGGFPYSGYT

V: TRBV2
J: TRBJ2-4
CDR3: ASTPRGNRLAKNIQY

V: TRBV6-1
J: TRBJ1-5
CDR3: ASTPGGLRQPQH

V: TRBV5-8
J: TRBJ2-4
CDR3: ASSLEDLRAKNIQY

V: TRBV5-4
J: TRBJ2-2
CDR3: ASSPGQMNTGELF

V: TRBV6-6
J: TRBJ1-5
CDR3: ASSFREVNQPQH

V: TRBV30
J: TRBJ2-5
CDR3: AWSVREPRRGETQY

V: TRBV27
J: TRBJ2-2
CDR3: ASNEIGRAGELF

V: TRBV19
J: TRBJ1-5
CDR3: ASSARQDYQPQH

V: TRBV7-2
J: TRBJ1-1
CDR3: ASSLGPDPVNTEAF

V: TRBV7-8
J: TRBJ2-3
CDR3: ASSFSWGGSTDTQY

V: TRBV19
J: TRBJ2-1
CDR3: ASSPRWASGSRGNEQF

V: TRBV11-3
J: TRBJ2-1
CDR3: ASSFSLGLADNEQF

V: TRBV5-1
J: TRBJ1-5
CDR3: ASSLYGDSNQPQH

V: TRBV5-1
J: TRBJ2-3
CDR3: ASSLPGLAGGHDPTDTQY

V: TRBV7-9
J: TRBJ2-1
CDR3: ASSLRDYNEQF

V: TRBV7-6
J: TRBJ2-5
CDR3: ASSLAEAERETQY

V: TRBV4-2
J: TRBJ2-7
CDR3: ASSQRIAVSYEQY

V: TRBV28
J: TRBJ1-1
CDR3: ASSLWATGGNTEAF